The source of this T cell receptor (beta chain) is a study of OX40 agonist ivuxolimab in advanced cancers. Some clones are missing from TCRdb's copy, which holds only in-frame ones; the method was immunoSEQ multiplex PCR. There are about 45,000 clones in the sample; 84% occur only once, and 2% to 3% lies in the top ten. The germline gives CDR1 SGHAT, CDR2 FQNNGV. The V segment lost 8 bases and the J segment 9 bases; nucleotides outside the gene matches: 16. CDR3 length equals 16 residues. The TCR comes from an adult with an advanced solid tumor such as melanoma, head and neck, liver or kidney cancer. The source material was CD4+ or CD8+ T cells sorted from blood, sampled in a trial of the OX40 agonist ivuxolimab. The V and J genes are TRBV11-2 and TRBJ2-1; 10 nucleotides match TRBD2. In DNA, the CDR3 is TGTGCCAGCGGACTACTTCTAGCGGGGGAATACGGTGAGCAGTTCTTC. It translates to CASGLLLAGEYGEQFF.